Below, one T cell receptor beta chain is given with its context. Its specificity is not known. PCR primers comprised 60 Vbeta and 13 Jbeta primers. TCRdb keeps only in-frame clones here, not all; method: immunoSEQ multiplex PCR. Here the sample spans roughly 81,000 clones, 77% being singletons. Trimming cost V 8 bases and J 8 bases; bases outside gene matches: 8. This CDR3 comprises 13 residues. Germline V gives CDR1 MGHRA, CDR2 YSYEKL. The data derive from a study of cytomegalovirus exposure and HLA in healthy donors. Findings and limits, study-wide: Based on reports, TCR beta sequences accurately predicted HLA-A and HLA-B alleles for most subjects. TRBV6-2, TRBV6-3 and other indistinguishable V segments were excluded.

This clonotype was sampled from a boy between 10 and 17 years old in good health and CMV-seronegative. The sample was PBMCs. This chain connects TRBV4-1 to TRBJ2-1; 8 nucleotides line up with TRBD2. The CDR3 protein is CASGGLRGDEQFF. The CDR3 DNA follows: TGCGCCAGCGGGGGGCTGCGGGGGGATGAGCAGTTCTTC.